This T cell receptor beta chain is from a study of T cell repertoires in cytomegalovirus infection. TCRdb called the reads again in MiXCR, with one record for every CDR3 protein. The table lists approximately 1,000,000 distinct CDR3 sequences, approximately 31% of them singletons. This clonotype was counted between two and nine times. The antigen is undetermined. This TCR came from a human donor in good health (CMV status not recorded). Some clones in this sample may be carry-over from other donors' samples. The sample consisted of cultured CD8+ T cells from PBMCs, taken from culture after CMV antigen stimulation.

The CDR3: CASSSAGTSYEQYF. The CDR3, as DNA: TGCGCCAGCAGCAGCGCCGGGACTTCCTACGAGCAGTACTTC. This chain connects TRBV5-1 to TRBJ2-7; possible D gene TRBD2, 6 bases. Trimming stripped 4 bases from V and 1 base from J, with 12 bases between. The CDR3 sequence is 14 residues long. Germline V gene lookup returns CDR1 SGHRS and CDR2 YFSETQ.